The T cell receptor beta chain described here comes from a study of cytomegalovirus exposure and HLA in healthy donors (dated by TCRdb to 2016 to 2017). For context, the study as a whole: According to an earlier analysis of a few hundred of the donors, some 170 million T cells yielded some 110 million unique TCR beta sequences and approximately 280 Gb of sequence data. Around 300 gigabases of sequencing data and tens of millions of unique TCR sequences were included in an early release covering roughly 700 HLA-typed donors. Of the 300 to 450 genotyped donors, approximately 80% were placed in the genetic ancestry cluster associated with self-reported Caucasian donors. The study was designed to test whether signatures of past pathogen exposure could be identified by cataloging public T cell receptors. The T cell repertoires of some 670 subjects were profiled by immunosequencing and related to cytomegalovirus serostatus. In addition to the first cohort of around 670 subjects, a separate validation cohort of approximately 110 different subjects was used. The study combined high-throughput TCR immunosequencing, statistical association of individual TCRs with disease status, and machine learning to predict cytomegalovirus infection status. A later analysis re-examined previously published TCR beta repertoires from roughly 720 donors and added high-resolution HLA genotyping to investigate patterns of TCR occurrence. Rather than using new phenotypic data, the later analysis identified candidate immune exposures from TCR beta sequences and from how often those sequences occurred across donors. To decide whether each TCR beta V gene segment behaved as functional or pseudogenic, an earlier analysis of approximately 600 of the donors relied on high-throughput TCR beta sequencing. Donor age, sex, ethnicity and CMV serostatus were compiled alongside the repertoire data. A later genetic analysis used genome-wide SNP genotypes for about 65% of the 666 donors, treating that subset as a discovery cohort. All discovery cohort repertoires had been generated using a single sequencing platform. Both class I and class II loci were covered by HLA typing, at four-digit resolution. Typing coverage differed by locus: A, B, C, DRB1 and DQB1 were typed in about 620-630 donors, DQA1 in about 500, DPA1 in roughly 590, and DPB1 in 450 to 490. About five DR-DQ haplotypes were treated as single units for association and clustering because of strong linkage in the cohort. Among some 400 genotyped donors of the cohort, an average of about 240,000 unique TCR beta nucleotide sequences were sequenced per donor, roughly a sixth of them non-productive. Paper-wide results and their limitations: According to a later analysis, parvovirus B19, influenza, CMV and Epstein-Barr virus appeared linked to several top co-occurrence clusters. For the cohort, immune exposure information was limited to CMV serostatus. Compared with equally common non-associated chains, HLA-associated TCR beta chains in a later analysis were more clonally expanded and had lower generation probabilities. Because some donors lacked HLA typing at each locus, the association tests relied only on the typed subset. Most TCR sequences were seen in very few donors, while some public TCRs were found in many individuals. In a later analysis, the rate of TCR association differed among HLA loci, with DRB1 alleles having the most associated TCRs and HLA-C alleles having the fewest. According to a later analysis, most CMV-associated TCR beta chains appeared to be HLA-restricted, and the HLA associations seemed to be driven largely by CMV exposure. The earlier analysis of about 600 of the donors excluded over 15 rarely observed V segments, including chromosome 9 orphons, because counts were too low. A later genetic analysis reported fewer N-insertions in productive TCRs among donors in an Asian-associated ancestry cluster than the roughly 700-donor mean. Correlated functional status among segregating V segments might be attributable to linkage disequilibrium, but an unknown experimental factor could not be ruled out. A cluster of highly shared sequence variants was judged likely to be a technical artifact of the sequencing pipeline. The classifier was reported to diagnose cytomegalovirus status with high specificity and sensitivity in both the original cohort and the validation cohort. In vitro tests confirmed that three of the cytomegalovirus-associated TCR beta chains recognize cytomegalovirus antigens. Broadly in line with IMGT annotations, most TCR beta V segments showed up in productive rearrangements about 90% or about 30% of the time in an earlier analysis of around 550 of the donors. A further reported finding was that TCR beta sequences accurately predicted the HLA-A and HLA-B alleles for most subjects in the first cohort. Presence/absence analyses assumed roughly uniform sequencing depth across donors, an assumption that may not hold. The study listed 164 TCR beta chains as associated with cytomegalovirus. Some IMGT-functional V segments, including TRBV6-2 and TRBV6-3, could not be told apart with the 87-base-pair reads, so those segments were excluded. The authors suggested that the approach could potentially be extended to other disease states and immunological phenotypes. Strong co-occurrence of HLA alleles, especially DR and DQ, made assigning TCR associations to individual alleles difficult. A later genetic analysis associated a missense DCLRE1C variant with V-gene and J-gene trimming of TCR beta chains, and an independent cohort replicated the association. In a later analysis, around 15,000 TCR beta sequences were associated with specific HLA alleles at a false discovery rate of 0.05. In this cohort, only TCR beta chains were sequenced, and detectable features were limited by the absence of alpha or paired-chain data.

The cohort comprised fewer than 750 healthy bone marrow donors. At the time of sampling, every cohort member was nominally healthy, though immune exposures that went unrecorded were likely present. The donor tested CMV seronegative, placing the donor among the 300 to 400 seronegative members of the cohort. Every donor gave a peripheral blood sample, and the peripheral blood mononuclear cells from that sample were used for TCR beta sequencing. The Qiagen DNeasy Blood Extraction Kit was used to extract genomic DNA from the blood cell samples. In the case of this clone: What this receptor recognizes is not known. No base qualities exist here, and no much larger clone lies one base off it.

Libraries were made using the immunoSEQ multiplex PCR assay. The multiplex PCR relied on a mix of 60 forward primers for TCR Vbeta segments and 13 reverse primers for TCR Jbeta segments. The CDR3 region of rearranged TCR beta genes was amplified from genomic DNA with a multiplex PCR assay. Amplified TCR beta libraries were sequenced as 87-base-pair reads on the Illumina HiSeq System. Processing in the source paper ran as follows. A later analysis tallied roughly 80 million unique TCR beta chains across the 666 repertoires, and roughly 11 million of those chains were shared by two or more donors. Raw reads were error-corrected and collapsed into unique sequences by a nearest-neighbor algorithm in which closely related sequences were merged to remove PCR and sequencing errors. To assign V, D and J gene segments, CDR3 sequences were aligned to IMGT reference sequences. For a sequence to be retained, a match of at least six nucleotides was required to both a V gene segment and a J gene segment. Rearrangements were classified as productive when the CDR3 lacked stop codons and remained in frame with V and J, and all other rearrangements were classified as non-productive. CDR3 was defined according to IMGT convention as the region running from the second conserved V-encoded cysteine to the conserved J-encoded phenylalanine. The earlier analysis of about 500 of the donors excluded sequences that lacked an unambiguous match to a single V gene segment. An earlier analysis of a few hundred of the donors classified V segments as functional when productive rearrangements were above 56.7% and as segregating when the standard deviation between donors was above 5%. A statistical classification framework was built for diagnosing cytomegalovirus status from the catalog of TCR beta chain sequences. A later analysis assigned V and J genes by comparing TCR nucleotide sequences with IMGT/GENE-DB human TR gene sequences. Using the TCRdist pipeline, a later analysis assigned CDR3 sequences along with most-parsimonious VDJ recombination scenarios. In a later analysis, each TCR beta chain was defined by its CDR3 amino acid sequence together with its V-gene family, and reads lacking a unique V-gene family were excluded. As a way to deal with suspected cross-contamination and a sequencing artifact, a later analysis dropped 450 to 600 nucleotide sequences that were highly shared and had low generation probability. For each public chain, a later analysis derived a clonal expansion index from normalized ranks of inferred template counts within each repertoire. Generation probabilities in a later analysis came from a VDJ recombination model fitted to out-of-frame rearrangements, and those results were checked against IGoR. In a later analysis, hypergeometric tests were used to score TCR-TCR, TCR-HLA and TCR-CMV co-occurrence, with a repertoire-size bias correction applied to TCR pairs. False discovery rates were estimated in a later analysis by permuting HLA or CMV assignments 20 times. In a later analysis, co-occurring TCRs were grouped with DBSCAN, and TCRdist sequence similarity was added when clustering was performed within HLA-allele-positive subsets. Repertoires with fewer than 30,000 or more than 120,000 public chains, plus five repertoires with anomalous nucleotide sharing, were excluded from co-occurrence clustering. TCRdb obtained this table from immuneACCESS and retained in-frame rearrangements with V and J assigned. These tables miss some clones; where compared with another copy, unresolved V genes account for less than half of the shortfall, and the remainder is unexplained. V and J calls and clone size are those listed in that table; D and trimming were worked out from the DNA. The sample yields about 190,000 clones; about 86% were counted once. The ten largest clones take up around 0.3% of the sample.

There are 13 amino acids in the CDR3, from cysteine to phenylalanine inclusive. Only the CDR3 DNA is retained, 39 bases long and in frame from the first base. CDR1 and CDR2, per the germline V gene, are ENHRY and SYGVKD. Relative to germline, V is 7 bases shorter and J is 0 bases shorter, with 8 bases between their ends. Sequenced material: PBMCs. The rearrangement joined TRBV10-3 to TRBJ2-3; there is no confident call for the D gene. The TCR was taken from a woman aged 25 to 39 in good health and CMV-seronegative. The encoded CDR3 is CAITHTSTDTQYF. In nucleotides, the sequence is TGTGCCATCACCCACACGAGCACAGATACGCAGTATTTT.